This T cell receptor beta chain was sequenced during a study of blood T cell repertoires in COVID-19. For the study at large: The United States, Italy and Spain provided the acute and convalescent COVID-19 samples. Sources were T cells, B-cell-depleted T cells, or PBMCs; the material itself was cDNA or gDNA.

Trimming removed 3 bases from V and 5 bases from J; junction bases left unmatched: 12. The CDR3 is 16 residues long. Germline V gives CDR1 LGHDT, CDR2 YNNKEL (reference sequence). Original methodology: Reference gene primer amplification gave nucleated cell count estimates. Sequencing was performed with immunoSEQ multiplex PCR; in TCRdb, only in-frame clones are kept and a portion is missing. The D gene and trimming were derived from the DNA, and the V and J assignments and clone size from that table. The data show about half a million clones, with 75% to 90% seen just once and approximately 2.9% held by the top ten.

This clonotype originated in a human donor in a cohort sampled during active COVID-19. The V gene is TRBV3-1 (or the pseudogene TRBV3-2), the J gene TRBJ2-5; 7 bases are shared with TRBD1. The sample taken for sequencing was peripheral blood. CDR3 sequence (DNA): TGTGCCAGCAGCCATCCACAGGGGCGTAGAGTGGAGACCCAGTACTTC. This translates into CASSHPQGRRVETQYF.